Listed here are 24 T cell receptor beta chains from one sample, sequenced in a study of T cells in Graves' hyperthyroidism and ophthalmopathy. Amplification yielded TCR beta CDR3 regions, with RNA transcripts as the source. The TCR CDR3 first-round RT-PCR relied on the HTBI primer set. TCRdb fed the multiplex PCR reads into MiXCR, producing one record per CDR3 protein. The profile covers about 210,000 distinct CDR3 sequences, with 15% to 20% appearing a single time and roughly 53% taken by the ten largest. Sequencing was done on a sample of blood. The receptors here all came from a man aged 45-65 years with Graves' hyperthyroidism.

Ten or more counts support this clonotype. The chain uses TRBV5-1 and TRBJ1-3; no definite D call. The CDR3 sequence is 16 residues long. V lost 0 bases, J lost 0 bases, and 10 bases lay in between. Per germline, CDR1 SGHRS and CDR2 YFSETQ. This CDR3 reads CASSLGRTVSGNTIYF. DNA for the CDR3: TGCGCCAGCAGCTTGGGACGGACCGTCTCTGGAAACACCATATATTTT.

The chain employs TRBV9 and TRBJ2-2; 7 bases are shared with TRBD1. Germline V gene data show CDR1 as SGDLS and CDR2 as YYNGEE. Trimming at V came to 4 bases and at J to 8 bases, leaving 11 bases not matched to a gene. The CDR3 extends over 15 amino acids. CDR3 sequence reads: CASSTFRGSAGELFF. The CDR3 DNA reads TGTGCCAGCAGCACCTTCAGGGGGTCGGCTGGGGAGCTGTTTTTT.

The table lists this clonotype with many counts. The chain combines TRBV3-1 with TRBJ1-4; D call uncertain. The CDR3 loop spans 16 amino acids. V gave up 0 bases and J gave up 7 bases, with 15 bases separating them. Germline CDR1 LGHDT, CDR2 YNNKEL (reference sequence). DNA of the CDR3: TGTGCCAGCAGCCAAGAGGGAGGGTTCTTCCCTGAAAAACTGTTTTTT. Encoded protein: CASSQEGGFFPEKLFF.

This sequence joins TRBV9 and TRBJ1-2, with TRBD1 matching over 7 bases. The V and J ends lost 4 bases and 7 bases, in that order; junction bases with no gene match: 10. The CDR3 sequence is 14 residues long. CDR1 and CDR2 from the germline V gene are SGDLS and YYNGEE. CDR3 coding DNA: TGTGCCAGCAGCTTAAGACAGGGAGCAAGTGGCTACACCTTC. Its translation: CASSLRQGASGYTF. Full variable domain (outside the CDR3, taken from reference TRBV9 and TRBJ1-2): DSGVTQTPKHLITATGQRVTLRCSPRSGDLSVYWYQQSLDQGLQFLIQYYNGEERAKGNILERFSAQQFPDLHSELNLSSLELGDSALYFCASSLRQGASGYTFGSGTRLTVV.

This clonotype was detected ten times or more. DNA of the CDR3: TGTGCCTCAAGGCGGCCGGTGGGACACAGAGGAGGAGACAATGAGCAGTTCTTC. As protein: CASRRPVGHRGGDNEQFF. V is TRBV7-9 and J is TRBJ2-1; D perhaps matches TRBD1 (6 bases). The CDR3 is 18 residues long. From germline, CDR1 is SEHNR and CDR2 FQNEAQ (reference sequence). The germline V and J ends were trimmed by 11 bases and 5 bases, with 31 bases remaining between them.

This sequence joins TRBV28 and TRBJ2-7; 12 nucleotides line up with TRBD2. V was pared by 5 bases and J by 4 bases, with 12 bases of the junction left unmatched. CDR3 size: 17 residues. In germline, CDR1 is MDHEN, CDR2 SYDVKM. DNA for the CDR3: TGTGCCAGCAGTCCGACTAGCGGGAGACCGATATTATACGAGCAGTACTTC. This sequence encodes CASSPTSGRPILYEQYF.

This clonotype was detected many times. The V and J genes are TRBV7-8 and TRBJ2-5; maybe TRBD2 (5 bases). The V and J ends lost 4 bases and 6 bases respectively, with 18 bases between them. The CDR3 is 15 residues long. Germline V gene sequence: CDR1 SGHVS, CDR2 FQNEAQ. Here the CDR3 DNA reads TGTGCCAGCAGCTCGGACTTGGTTTTGAGGAAGACCCAGTACTTC. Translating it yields CASSSDLVLRKTQYF.

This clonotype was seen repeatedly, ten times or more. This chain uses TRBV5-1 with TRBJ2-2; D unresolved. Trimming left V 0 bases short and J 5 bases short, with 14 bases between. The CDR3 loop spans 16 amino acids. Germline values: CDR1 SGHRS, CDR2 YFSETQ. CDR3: CASSLGRPERTGELFF. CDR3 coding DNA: TGCGCCAGCAGCTTGGGCCGGCCCGAGAGGACCGGGGAGCTGTTTTTT.

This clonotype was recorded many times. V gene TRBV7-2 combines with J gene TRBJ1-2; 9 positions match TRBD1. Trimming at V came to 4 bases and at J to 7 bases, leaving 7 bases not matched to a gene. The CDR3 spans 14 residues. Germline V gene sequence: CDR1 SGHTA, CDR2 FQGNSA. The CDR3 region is CASSSRDREIGYTF. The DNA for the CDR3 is TGTGCCAGCAGCTCCCGGGACAGGGAAATTGGCTACACCTTC.

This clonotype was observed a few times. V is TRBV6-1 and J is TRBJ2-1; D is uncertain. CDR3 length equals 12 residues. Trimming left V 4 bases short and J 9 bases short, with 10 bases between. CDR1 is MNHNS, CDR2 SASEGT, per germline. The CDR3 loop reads CASSASLGEQFF. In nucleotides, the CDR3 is TGTGCCAGCAGTGCGTCGTTAGGTGAGCAGTTCTTC.

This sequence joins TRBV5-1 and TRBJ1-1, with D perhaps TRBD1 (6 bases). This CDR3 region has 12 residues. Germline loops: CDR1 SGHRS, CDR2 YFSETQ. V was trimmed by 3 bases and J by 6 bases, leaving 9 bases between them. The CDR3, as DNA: TGCGCCAGCAGCTCCGGGACACCTGAAGCTTTCTTT. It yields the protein CASSSGTPEAFF.

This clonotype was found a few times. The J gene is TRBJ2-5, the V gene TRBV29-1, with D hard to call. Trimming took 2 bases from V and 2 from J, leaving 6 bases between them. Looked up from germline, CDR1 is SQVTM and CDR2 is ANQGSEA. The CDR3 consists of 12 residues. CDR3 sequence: CSVEIQQETQYF. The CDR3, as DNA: TGCAGCGTTGAAATACAGCAAGAGACCCAGTACTTC.

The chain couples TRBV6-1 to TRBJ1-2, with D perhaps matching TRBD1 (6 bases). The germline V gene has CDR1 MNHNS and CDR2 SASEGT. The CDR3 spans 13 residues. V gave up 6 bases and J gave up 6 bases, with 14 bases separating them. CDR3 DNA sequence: TGTGCCAGCAGACCCGGACAGTTCAATGGCTACACCTTC. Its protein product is CASRPGQFNGYTF.

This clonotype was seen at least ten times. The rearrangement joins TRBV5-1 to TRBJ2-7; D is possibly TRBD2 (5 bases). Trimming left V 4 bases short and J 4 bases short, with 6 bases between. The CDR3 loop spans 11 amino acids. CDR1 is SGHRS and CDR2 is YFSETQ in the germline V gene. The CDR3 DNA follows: TGCGCCAGCAGCGAGGGATACGAGCAGTACTTC. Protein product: CASSEGYEQYF.

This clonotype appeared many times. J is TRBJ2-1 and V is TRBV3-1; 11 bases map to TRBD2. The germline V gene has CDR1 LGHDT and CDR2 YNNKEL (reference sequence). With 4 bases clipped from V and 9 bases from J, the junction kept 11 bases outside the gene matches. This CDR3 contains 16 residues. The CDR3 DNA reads TGTGCCAGCAGCCTCCATACTAGCGGGAGTGGAGGTGAGCAGTTCTTC. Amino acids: CASSLHTSGSGGEQFF.

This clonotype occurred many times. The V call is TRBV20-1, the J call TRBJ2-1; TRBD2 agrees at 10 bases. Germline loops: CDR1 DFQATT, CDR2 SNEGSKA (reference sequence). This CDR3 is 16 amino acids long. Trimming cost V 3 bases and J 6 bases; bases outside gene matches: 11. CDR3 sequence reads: CSARGLAGEIPNEQFF. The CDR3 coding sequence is TGCAGTGCTAGGGGTCTAGCGGGAGAAATCCCCAATGAGCAGTTCTTC.

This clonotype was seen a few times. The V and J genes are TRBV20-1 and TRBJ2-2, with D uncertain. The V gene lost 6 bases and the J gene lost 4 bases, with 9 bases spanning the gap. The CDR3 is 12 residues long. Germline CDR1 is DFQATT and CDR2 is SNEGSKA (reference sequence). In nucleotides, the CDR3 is TGCAGTGCCAAGGATTTCACCGGGGAGCTGTTTTTT. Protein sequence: CSAKDFTGELFF.

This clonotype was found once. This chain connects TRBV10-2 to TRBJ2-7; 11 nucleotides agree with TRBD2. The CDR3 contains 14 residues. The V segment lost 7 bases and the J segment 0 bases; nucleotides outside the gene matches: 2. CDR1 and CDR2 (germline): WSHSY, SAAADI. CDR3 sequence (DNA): TGCGCCAGCAATAGCGGGAGGGGCTCCTACGAGCAGTACTTC. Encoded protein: CASNSGRGSYEQYF.

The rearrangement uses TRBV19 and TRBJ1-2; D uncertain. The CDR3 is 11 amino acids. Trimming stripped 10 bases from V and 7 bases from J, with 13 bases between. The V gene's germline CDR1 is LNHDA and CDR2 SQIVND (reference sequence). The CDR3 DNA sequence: TGTGCCACTAAACTCCCAGCTGGCTACACCTTC. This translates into CATKLPAGYTF.

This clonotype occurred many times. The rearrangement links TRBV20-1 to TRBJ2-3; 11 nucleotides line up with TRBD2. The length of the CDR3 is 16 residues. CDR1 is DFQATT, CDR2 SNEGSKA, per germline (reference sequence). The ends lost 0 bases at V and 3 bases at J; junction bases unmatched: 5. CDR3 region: CSARDASGRWTDTQYF. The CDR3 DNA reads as TGCAGTGCTAGAGATGCTAGCGGGAGGTGGACAGATACGCAGTATTTT.

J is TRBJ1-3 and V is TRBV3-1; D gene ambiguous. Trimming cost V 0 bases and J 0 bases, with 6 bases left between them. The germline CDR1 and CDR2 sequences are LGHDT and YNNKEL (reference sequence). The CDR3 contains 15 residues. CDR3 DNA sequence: TGTGCCAGCAGCCAAGATGCGCGCTCTGGAAACACCATATATTTT. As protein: CASSQDARSGNTIYF.

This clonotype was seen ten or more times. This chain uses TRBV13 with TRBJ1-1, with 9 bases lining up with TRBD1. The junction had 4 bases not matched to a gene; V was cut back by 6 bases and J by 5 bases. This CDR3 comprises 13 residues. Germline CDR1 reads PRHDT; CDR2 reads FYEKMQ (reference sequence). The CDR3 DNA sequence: TGTGCCAGCAGTACAGGGGGCCTGACTGAAGCTTTCTTT. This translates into CASSTGGLTEAFF. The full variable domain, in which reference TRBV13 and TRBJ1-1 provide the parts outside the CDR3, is AAGVIQSPRHLIKEKRETATLKCYPIPRHDTVYWYQQGPGQDPQFLISFYEKMQSDKGSIPDRFSAQQFSDYHSELNMSSLELGDSALYFCASSTGGLTEAFFGQGTRLTVV.

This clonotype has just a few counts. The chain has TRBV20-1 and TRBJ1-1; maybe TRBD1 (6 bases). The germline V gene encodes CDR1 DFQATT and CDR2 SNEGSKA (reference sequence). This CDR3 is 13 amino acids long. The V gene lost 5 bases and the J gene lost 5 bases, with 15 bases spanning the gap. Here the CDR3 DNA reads TGCAGTGCTTCACCGACAGGACTTACTGAAGCTTTCTTT. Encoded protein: CSASPTGLTEAFF.

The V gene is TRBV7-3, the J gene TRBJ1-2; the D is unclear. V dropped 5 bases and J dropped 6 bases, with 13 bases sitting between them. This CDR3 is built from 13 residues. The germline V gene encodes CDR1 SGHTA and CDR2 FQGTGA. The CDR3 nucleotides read TGTGCCAGCAGCCCTCAGACGGGGAATGGCTACACCTTC. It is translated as CASSPQTGNGYTF. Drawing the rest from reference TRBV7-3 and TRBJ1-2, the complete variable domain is GAGVSQTPSNKVTEKGKYVELRCDPISGHTALYWYRQSLGQGPEFLIYFQGTGAADDSGLPNDRFFAVRPEGSVSTLKIQRTERGDSAVYLCASSPQTGNGYTFGSGTRLTVV.